Given below is one TCR beta chain in context. The length of the CDR3 is 17 residues. The trim removed 1 base at V and 2 bases at J, leaving 8 bases unmatched. The V gene's germline CDR1 is SGHNT and CDR2 YENEEA. In the original processing: Estimated nucleated cell counts came from reference gene primer amplification. Libraries were prepared by immunoSEQ multiplex PCR; TCRdb keeps only in-frame clonotypes and omits some of them. That table is the source of V, J and clone size, and D and trimming were worked out from the DNA. The table includes approximately 250,000 clones, 84% detected once. This entry belongs to a study of blood T cell repertoires in COVID-19. Whole-study context: Samples representing acute and convalescent COVID-19 were sourced from the United States, Italy and Spain. PBMCs, B-cell-depleted T cells, or T cells provided the cDNA or gDNA that made up the material.

V gene TRBV11-3 combines with J gene TRBJ2-5, with 9 bases that match TRBD2. The source of this sequence is a middle-aged woman who had recovered from COVID-19. The sequencing input was peripheral blood. CDR3 nucleotide sequence: TGTGCCAGCAGCTTAGTGGGTCCGCTAGCGGGGCAAGAGACCCAGTACTTC. It encodes CASSLVGPLAGQETQYF.